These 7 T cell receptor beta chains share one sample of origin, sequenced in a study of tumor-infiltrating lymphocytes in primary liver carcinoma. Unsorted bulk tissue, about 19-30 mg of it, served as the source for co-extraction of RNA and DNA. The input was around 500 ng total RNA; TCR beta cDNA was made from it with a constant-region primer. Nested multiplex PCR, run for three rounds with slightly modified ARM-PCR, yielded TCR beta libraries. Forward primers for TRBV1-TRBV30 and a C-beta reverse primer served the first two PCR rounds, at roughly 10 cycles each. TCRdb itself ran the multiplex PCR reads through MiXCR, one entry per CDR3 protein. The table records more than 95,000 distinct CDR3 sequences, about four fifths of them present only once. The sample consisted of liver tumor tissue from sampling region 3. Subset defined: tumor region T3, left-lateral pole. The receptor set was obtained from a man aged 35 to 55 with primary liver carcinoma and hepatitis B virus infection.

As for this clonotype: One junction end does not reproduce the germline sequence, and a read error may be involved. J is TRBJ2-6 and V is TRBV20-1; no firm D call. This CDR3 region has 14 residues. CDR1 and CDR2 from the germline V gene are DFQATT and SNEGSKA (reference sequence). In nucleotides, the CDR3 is TGCAGAGCTACCCCCAGTACTGGGGCCAACGTCCTGACTTTC. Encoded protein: CRATPSTGANVLTF.

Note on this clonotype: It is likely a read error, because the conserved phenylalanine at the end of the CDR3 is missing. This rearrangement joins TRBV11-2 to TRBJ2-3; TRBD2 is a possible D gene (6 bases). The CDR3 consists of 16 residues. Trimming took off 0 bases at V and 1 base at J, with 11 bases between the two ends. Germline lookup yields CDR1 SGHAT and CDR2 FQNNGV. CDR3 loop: CASSLDAGLGTDTQYC. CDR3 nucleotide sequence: TGTGCCAGCAGCTTAGATGCGGGGTTGGGCACAGATACGCAGTATTGT.

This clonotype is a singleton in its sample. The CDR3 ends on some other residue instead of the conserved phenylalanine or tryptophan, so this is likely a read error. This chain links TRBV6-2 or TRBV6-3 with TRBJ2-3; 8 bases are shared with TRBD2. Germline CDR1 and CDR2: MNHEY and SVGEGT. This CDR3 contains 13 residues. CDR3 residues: CVSSAGTRTLQYY. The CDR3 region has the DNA TGTGTCAGTTCCGCTGGGACTAGAACCCTGCAGTATTAT.

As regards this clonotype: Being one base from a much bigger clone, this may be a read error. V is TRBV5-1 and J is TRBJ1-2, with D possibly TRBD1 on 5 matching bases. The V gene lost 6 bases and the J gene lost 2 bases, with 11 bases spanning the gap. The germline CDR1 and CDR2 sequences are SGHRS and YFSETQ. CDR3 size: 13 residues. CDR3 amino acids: CASTTRDNYGYTF. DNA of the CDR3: TGCGCCAGCACCACCCGGGACAACTATGGCTACACCTTC.

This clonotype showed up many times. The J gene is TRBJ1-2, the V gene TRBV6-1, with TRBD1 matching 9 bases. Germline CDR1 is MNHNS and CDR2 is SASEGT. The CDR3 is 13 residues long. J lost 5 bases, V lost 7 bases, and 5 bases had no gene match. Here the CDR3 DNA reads TGTGCCAGCACAGGACAGGGGATTTATGGCTACACCTTC. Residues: CASTGQGIYGYTF.

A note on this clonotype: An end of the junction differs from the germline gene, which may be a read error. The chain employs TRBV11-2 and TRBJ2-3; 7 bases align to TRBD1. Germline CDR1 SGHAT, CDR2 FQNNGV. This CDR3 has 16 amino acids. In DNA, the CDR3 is TGTGCCAGCAGCCCGTGGACAGGTGGTGACACAGGTACGCAGTATTTT. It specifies CASSPWTGGDTGTQYF.

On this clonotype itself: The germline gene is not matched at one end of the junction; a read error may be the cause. CDR3 region: CAGREEGGIYNEQFF. The CDR3 region has the DNA TGTGCCGGCAGAGAAGAGGGAGGGATCTACAATGAGCAGTTCTTC. V gene TRBV6-1 combines with J gene TRBJ2-1; 7 bases align to TRBD2. The CDR3 consists of 15 residues. The germline CDR1 and CDR2 sequences are MNHNS and SASEGT.